Listed below are T cell receptor beta chains from one sample, sequenced in a study of read filtering for tumor transcriptome and immune sequencing. Each CDR3 protein is one row after TCRdb ran MiXCR on the reads. This sample has approximately 93,000 distinct CDR3 sequences, with roughly 21% found just once. Sample: a population of CD138-negative cells sorted from bone marrow. The receptors derive from a donor at least 40 years old with multiple myeloma. The conserved cysteine and the conserved F or W are not part of the CDR3 here. Only part of the rows carry a size: once, few, many, or a class if the clone is expanded.

v_call	clone_size	cdr3_aa
TRBV5-1	few	ASSPATSDTQY
TRBV29-1	many	SVKSRGPEAF
TRBV5-1	many	ASSTGDRGRLAGVEQY
TRBV11-2	many	ASSLDRHSAF
TRBV28	medium-sized	ASNSHGGSSTDTQY
TRBV5-1	NA	ASHTSSVANVLT
TRBV7-3	NA	ASSTRRGPGNTIY
TRBV28	many	ASSRSGTGPTDTQY
TRBV29-1	many	SVERGLNTGELF
TRBV11-2	NA	ASSPPGQCPSNEQF
TRBV7-9	many	ASSFSVQAGSSYEQY
TRBV14	many	ASSQVGGYTEAF
TRBV28	NA	ASRYGTGGPYEQY
TRBV20-1	many	SAPPLGEGEKLF
TRBV5-1	many	ASSGTTNTGELF
TRBV5-1	many	ASSLGSGEVNEQF
TRBV14	few	ASSQDARQWGRDTGELF
TRBV6-5	many	ASSYSGRQY
TRBV20-1	NA	SALYGYT
TRBV5-1	many	ASSLEWTGDLRGTQY
TRBV19	many	ASRELVVNTEAF
TRBV6-1	many	ASSGQNYNEQF
TRBV3-1	many	ASSFGGNEKLF